What follows are 15 T cell receptor beta chains derived from one specimen sequenced in a study of blood T cell repertoires in COVID-19. Method: immunoSEQ multiplex PCR; TCRdb's copy keeps in-frame clones and lacks some. The table lists over 80,000 clones, less than 85% of them singletons. Sequenced sample: peripheral blood. The receptor source for this set is a man aged 70-80 years with COVID-19, enrolled during active disease.

The chain combines TRBV9 with TRBJ1-5; perhaps TRBD1 as D (6 bases). Germline assignment: CDR1 SGDLS and CDR2 YYNGEE. V was trimmed by 4 bases and J by 0 bases, leaving 14 bases between them. The CDR3 totals 16 residues. In DNA form, the CDR3 reads TGTGCCAGCAGCCCCGGGGCGGGGGCTAGCAATCAGCCCCAGCATTTT. The encoded protein is CASSPGAGASNQPQHF.

This clone was counted a single time. The chain uses TRBV18 and TRBJ2-1, with D perhaps TRBD1 (5 bases). This CDR3 spans 13 amino acids. CDR1 and CDR2 (germline): KGHSH, LQKENI. V was pared by 4 bases and J by 5 bases, with 9 bases between. For the CDR3, the DNA is TGTGCCAGCTCACTTGGACACGACAATGAGCAGTTCTTC. The encoded protein is CASSLGHDNEQFF.

This clone was found a few times. The rearrangement uses TRBV10-3 and TRBJ2-1, with 7 bases identical to TRBD2. V was pared by 4 bases and J by 6 bases, with 21 bases of the junction left unmatched. CDR1 ENHRY and CDR2 SYGVKD come from the germline V gene. This CDR3 contains 19 residues. The CDR3 DNA is TGTGCCATCAGTGGATCTATGGGTCATGGGGGGGATTACGTCAATGAGCAGTTCTTC. Residues: CAISGSMGHGGDYVNEQFF.

The V and J genes are TRBV4-3 and TRBJ1-6; D is uncertain. The CDR3 spans 16 residues. V was clipped by 3 bases and J by 5 bases, with 14 bases between them. Germline loops: CDR1 LGHNA, CDR2 YSLEER. CDR3: CASSQEAATDNSPLHF. CDR3 in DNA: TGCGCCAGCAGCCAGGAGGCAGCAACCGATAATTCACCCCTCCACTTT.

This chain connects TRBV24-1 to TRBJ2-7, with TRBD1 matching over 7 bases. J was trimmed by 12 bases and V by 4 bases; bases with no gene match: 8. Germline assignment: CDR1 KGHDR and CDR2 SFDVKD. This CDR3 contains 12 residues. The CDR3 nucleotides read TGTGCCACCAGTGACCCGGACAGGACCCTGTACTTC. It is translated as CATSDPDRTLYF.

This clone came up once. The chain uses TRBV9 and TRBJ1-2; D remains ambiguous. CDR3 length equals 12 residues. Germline CDR1 is SGDLS and CDR2 is YYNGEE. The V gene lost 4 bases and the J gene lost 8 bases, with 12 bases spanning the gap. CDR3 in DNA: TGTGCCAGCAGCCAAAGGAACGGGGGCTACACCTTC. This codes for CASSQRNGGYTF.

V is TRBV15 and J is TRBJ1-1; D uncertain. The CDR3 spans 12 residues. Per the germline V gene, CDR1 is LNHNV and CDR2 is YYDKDF (reference sequence). The V gene lost 0 bases and the J gene lost 11 bases, with 10 bases spanning the gap. CDR3 loop: CATSRDRSGAFF. The DNA for the CDR3 is TGTGCCACCAGCAGAGATCGGTCGGGGGCTTTCTTT.

The chain combines TRBV6-6 with TRBJ2-1, with 10 bases fitting TRBD2. The CDR3 extends over 17 amino acids. The V gene end was trimmed by 5 bases and the J gene end by 7 bases; junction bases not matched to a gene: 14. Germline V gene sequence: CDR1 MNHNY, CDR2 SVGAGI (reference sequence). Here the CDR3 reads CASSPRGLAGGKNEQFF. CDR3 in DNA: TGTGCCAGCAGTCCGAGGGGTTTAGCGGGAGGTAAGAATGAGCAGTTCTTC.

For this clone: The sample has other DNA sequences that encode this CDR3 too. V is TRBV9 and J is TRBJ2-1; 12 bases agree with TRBD2. In germline, CDR1 is SGDLS, CDR2 YYNGEE. V shed 0 bases, J shed 7 bases, and the junction held 5 bases outside the gene matches. The CDR3 covers 16 residues. In DNA, the CDR3 is TGTGCCAGCAGCGTAGTATCTAGCGGGAGGGGTAATGAGCAGTTCTTC. Encoded protein: CASSVVSSGRGNEQFF.

The V call is TRBV27, the J call TRBJ1-4; the D is unclear. Germline V gene sequence: CDR1 MNHEY, CDR2 SMNVEV (reference sequence). CDR3 length: 13 residues. V lost 3 bases, J lost 6 bases, and 8 bases lay in between. CDR3 sequence reads: CASSFRTDEKLFF. The DNA for the CDR3 is TGTGCCAGCAGTTTCAGGACTGATGAAAAACTGTTTTTT. The whole variable domain, filled in from reference TRBV27 and TRBJ1-4, reads EAQVTQNPRYLITVTGKKLTVTCSQNMNHEYMSWYRQDPGLGLRQIYYSMNVEVTDKGDVPEGYKVSRKEKRNFPLILESPSPNQTSLYFCASSFRTDEKLFFGSGTQLSVL.

The chain recombines TRBV5-1 with TRBJ2-2; 7 bases are shared with TRBD1. Trimming at V came to 4 bases and at J to 5 bases, leaving 5 bases not matched to a gene. The CDR3 is 14 amino acids. Per germline, CDR1 SGHRS and CDR2 YFSETQ. In DNA, the CDR3 is TGCGCCAGCAGCCTGGGACAGCCGACCGGGGAGCTGTTTTTT. Translated, it gives CASSLGQPTGELFF.

This clone was counted once. This chain connects TRBV6-2 or TRBV6-3 to TRBJ2-2; perhaps TRBD1 as D (6 bases). Trimming took 6 bases from V and 7 from J, leaving 18 bases between them. The CDR3 totals 15 residues. Germline V CDR1 and CDR2: MNHEY, SVGEGT. The CDR3: CASSSGQIWGGELFF. CDR3 DNA: TGTGCCAGCAGCTCCGGACAGATCTGGGGCGGGGAGCTGTTTTTT.

Here the CDR3 DNA reads TGTGCCAGCAGTTTAGCGGGAGGAAGTGTTCCCGGGGAGCTGTTTTTT. Its protein is CASSLAGGSVPGELFF. This chain joins TRBV6-2 or TRBV6-3 and TRBJ2-2, with TRBD2 identical over 10 bases. The length of the CDR3 is 16 residues. Losses at the gene ends were 4 bases for V and 6 bases for J; bases not matched to a gene: 8. In germline, CDR1 is MNHEY, CDR2 SVGEGT.

The rearrangement joins TRBV7-3 to TRBJ2-2; 10 bases line up with TRBD1. Germline lookup yields CDR1 SGHTA and CDR2 FQGTGA. The CDR3 loop spans 16 amino acids. With V trimmed by 5 bases and J by 6 bases, 9 bases remained unmatched. The CDR3 is CASSPPGQGSAGELFF. DNA of the CDR3: TGTGCCAGCAGCCCCCCGGGACAGGGGTCGGCCGGGGAGCTGTTTTTT.

V and J are TRBV19 and TRBJ2-5; 11 bases match TRBD1. The CDR3 is 15 amino acids. Germline loops: CDR1 LNHDA, CDR2 SQIVND (reference sequence). The V gene end was trimmed by 2 bases and the J gene end by 5 bases; junction bases not matched to a gene: 4. CDR3: CASSITGTGGETQYF. CDR3 bases: TGTGCCAGTAGTATAACGGGGACAGGGGGGGAGACCCAGTACTTC.